The 18 T cell receptor beta chains in this list originate from one sample, sequenced in a study of CD8 T cells in ankylosing spondylitis. Using its own MiXCR run on the 5' RACE reads, TCRdb lists one record per CDR3 protein. Among about 170,000 distinct CDR3 sequences listed, roughly 18% were seen once. The sequencing sample was made of blood, either unsorted or a sorted T cell fraction (not recorded which). All receptors come from a male donor with ankylosing spondylitis or in good health (not recorded which).

The CDR3 DNA sequence: TGTGCCAGCAGTGACGGGACACCGCCCGGGGAGCTGTTTTTT. Residues: CASSDGTPPGELFF. The genes are TRBV2 and TRBJ2-2, with D possibly being TRBD1 (6 bases). V gave up 3 bases and J gave up 6 bases, with 11 bases separating them. Germline V CDR1 and CDR2: SNHLY, FYNNEI. The CDR3 contains 14 residues.

The rearrangement links TRBV30 to TRBJ2-7; 7 nucleotides align to TRBD2. Unmatched junction bases numbered 7, after V lost 8 bases and J lost 3 bases. This CDR3 has 12 residues. Germline assignment: CDR1 GTSNPN and CDR2 SVGIG (reference sequence). The CDR3 region is CAAASGHYEQYF. Here the CDR3 DNA reads TGTGCCGCGGCTAGCGGCCACTACGAGCAGTACTTC.

Here the CDR3 DNA reads TGCAGTGCTACGGCCGGGGCTACGAACACTGAAGCTTTCTTT. Its protein product is CSATAGATNTEAFF. The chain is built from TRBV20-1 and TRBJ1-1; D is perhaps TRBD1 (5 bases). The V end was cut by 4 bases, the J end by 1 base, with 13 bases between. CDR1 is DFQATT, CDR2 SNEGSKA, per germline (reference sequence). The length of the CDR3 is 14 residues.

This clonotype was observed many times. The V and J genes are TRBV27 and TRBJ2-7; tentative D call: TRBD2 (6 bases). The V end was cut by 6 bases, the J end by 0 bases, with 12 bases between. Germline CDR1 reads MNHEY; CDR2 reads SMNVEV (reference sequence). This CDR3 region has 14 residues. The CDR3 DNA sequence: TGTGCCAGCAGCGTTTGGGACTCCTCCTACGAGCAGTACTTC. Its translation: CASSVWDSSYEQYF.

This clonotype was seen a few times. This sequence joins TRBV12-3 or TRBV12-4 and TRBJ2-1, with 9 bases matching TRBD2. V shed 5 bases, J shed 0 bases, and the junction held 2 bases outside the gene matches. The CDR3 is 15 amino acids. The CDR3 DNA reads TGTGCCAGCAGTGATAGCGGGGGCTCCTACAATGAGCAGTTCTTC. Translation gives CASSDSGGSYNEQFF.

This clonotype was seen ten or more times. This rearrangement joins TRBV5-1 to TRBJ1-6; D is ambiguous. CDR3 length equals 19 residues. CDR1 is SGHRS, CDR2 YFSETQ, per germline. Trimming cost V 2 bases and J 0 bases, with 18 bases left between them. The CDR3 sequence is CASSLRSNQESSYNSPLHF. As DNA, the CDR3 is TGCGCCAGCAGCTTACGGTCAAACCAAGAGAGCTCCTATAATTCACCCCTCCACTTT.

The rearrangement uses TRBV28 and TRBJ1-1; 9 nucleotides line up with TRBD1. Looked up from germline, CDR1 is MDHEN and CDR2 is SYDVKM. The V and J ends lost 10 bases and 5 bases, in that order; junction bases with no gene match: 11. This CDR3 comprises 14 residues. CDR3 in DNA: TGTGCCACCGGACAGGGGTGGCGGAATACTGAAGCTTTCTTT. Its protein is CATGQGWRNTEAFF.

V and J are TRBV20-1 and TRBJ2-1; D uncertain. The germline gives CDR1 DFQATT, CDR2 SNEGSKA (reference sequence). The CDR3 consists of 12 residues. Trimming took 1 base from V and 9 from J, leaving 10 bases between them. The CDR3 sequence: CSARGLGVEQFF. CDR3 coding DNA: TGCAGTGCTAGAGGCTTGGGCGTTGAGCAGTTCTTC.

The chain joins TRBV29-1 to TRBJ2-2; a weak D match, TRBD1 (6 bases). Germline CDR1 is SQVTM and CDR2 is ANQGSEA. The CDR3 loop spans 12 amino acids. The V end lost 6 bases, the J end lost 4 bases, and 9 bases lay between the germline ends. The CDR3 protein is CSVDRSTGELFF. The CDR3 nucleotides are TGCAGCGTCGACAGGTCCACCGGGGAGCTGTTTTTT.

There are many counts of this clonotype. DNA for the CDR3: TGTGCCAGCATAGTTTGGGCTAGCAGCCAAGAGACCCAGTACTTC. This encodes CASIVWASSQETQYF. The J gene is TRBJ2-5, the V gene TRBV5-5; the D gene is possibly TRBD2 (5 bases). CDR1 and CDR2 (germline): SGHKS, YYEKEE (reference sequence). This CDR3 has 15 residues. V was pared by 6 bases and J by 1 base, with 16 bases between.

This clonotype was detected a few times. V is TRBV6-5 and J is TRBJ2-5, with a weak D call TRBD2 (6 bases). The CDR3 length is 17 residues. The germline V gene has CDR1 MNHEY and CDR2 SVGAGI. Trimming pared 0 bases from V and 5 bases from J, leaving 19 bases between. CDR3 DNA sequence: TGTGCCAGCAGTTACTCGGACTACCAGAAGAGGCGGGAGACCCAGTACTTC. Amino acid sequence: CASSYSDYQKRRETQYF.

There are many counts of this clonotype. The rearrangement joins TRBV3-1 to TRBJ1-2, with 8 nucleotides matching TRBD1. This CDR3 spans 15 amino acids. Losses at the gene ends were 3 bases for V and 5 bases for J; bases not matched to a gene: 8. In germline, CDR1 is LGHDT, CDR2 YNNKEL (reference sequence). CDR3 protein: CASSHGQGRGYGYTF. For the CDR3, the DNA is TGTGCCAGCAGCCATGGACAGGGAAGAGGATATGGCTACACCTTC.

This chain uses TRBV12-3 or TRBV12-4 with TRBJ1-5; 10 positions match TRBD1. V was pared by 6 bases and J by 5 bases, with 13 bases of the junction left unmatched. CDR3 length equals 17 residues. CDR3 loop: CASSEGQGTLSHQPQHF. In nucleotides, the CDR3 is TGTGCCAGCAGCGAGGGACAGGGGACTTTATCCCATCAGCCCCAGCATTTT.

There are many counts of this clonotype. The J gene is TRBJ2-5, the V gene TRBV29-1, with a possible D match to TRBD2 (6 bases). The CDR3 is 13 amino acids. Per the germline V gene, CDR1 is SQVTM and CDR2 is ANQGSEA. With 5 bases removed from V and 1 base from J, the gap between germline ends came to 11 bases. Written as DNA, the CDR3 is TGCAGCGTTAACCGGGACTTCCAAGAGACCCAGTACTTC. This codes for CSVNRDFQETQYF. Drawing the rest from reference TRBV29-1 and TRBJ2-5, the complete variable domain is SAVISQKPSRDICQRGTSLTIQCQVDSQVTMMFWYRQQPGQSLTLIATANQGSEATYESGFVIDKFPISRPNLTFSTLTVSNMSPEDSSIYLCSVNRDFQETQYFGPGTRLLVL.

The J gene is TRBJ2-3, the V gene TRBV7-6, with D unresolved. Trimming shortened V by 2 bases and J by 9 bases, and 9 bases separated the two germline ends. Germline-derived CDR1 and CDR2 are SGHVS and FNYEAQ. This CDR3 spans 12 amino acids. Written as DNA, the CDR3 is TGTGCCAGCAGCTTAAACCCACCGACGCAGTATTTT. It translates to CASSLNPPTQYF.

The sample holds many counts of this clonotype. The rearrangement joins TRBV24-1 to TRBJ1-2, with 7 bases matching TRBD1. The CDR3 is 16 residues long. The trim removed 4 bases at V and 7 bases at J, leaving 14 bases unmatched. CDR1 is KGHDR, CDR2 SFDVKD, per germline. CDR3 coding DNA: TGTGCCACCAGTGACCCCTCGACAGGGCGAGGTACTGGCTACACCTTC. This codes for CATSDPSTGRGTGYTF.

This clonotype was observed a few times. The gene calls are TRBV30 and TRBJ2-3; 8 nucleotides line up with TRBD1. Germline V lookup: CDR1 GTSNPN, CDR2 SVGIG (reference sequence). V lost 3 bases and J lost 5; bases outside the gene matches: 4. The CDR3 is 13 amino acids. The CDR3 nucleotides read TGTGCCTGGAGACAGGGGGTGGGAGATACGCAGTATTTT. This translates into CAWRQGVGDTQYF. Combining the CDR3 with reference TRBV30 and TRBJ2-3 gives the whole variable domain SQTIHQWPATLVQPVGSPLSLECTVEGTSNPNLYWYRQAAGRGLQLLFYSVGIGQISSEVPQNLSASRPQDRQFILSSKKLLLSDSGFYLCAWRQGVGDTQYFGPGTRLTVL.

On this clonotype itself: A read error may be the cause here, since a much bigger clone is one base away. This chain uses TRBV28 with TRBJ2-3; a weak D match, TRBD2 (7 bases). The CDR3 extends over 18 amino acids. Germline CDR1 and CDR2: MDHEN and SYDVKM. The DNA of the CDR3 is TGTGCCAGCAGGATTCTCGCTCTGGGGGGGGCAGAAGGAGATATGCAGTATTTT. It encodes CASRILALGGAEGDMQYF.